This T cell receptor beta chain was identified during a study of T cell responses to AZD1222 COVID-19 vaccine. Data came from immunoSEQ multiplex PCR; TCRdb stores just in-frame clones and leaves some out. Counted here are roughly 120,000 clones, about 90% occurring once; the ten biggest clones make up roughly 5.7%. CDR1 and CDR2 (germline): SGDLS, YYNGEE. The germline V and J ends were trimmed by 0 bases and 3 bases, with 9 bases remaining between them. This CDR3 has 14 residues. This clone was counted a single time. Other DNA sequences from this sample encode an identical CDR3 as well. The chain uses TRBV9 and TRBJ1-1; TRBD1 might be the D (5 bases). The sequencing used peripheral blood, collected on day 0 of AZD1222 vaccination. The receptor's source is an adult in good health. The CDR3 nucleotides read TGTGCCAGCAGCGTAGGTCCGGGGGACACTGAAGCTTTCTTT. Its translation: CASSVGPGDTEAFF.